A selection of T cell receptor beta chains follows, all from one sample in a study of beta chain features in type 1 diabetes. Libraries were prepared by immunoSEQ multiplex PCR; TCRdb keeps only in-frame clonotypes and omits some of them. The table lists 600,000 or so clones, over 12% of them singletons. The sample consisted of naive CD4+ T cells from blood. The receptors here all came from a man younger than 30 with type 1 diabetes. The CDR3 runs from the conserved cysteine through the conserved F or W. A D gene is named only where the DNA matches it firmly. Where a row states a size, it is once, few, many or the class of an expanded clone; other rows omit it.

v_call,j_call,d_call,clone_size,cdr3_aa,cdr3_nt
TRBV28,TRBJ2-3,.,.,CASRAGGTDTQYF,TGTGCCAGCAGGGCCGGTGGCACAGATACGCAGTATTTT
TRBV2,TRBJ2-1,.,few,CASRKGRAIDYNEQFF,TGTGCCAGCAGGAAGGGGCGAGCGATCGACTACAATGAGCAGTTCTTC
TRBV30,TRBJ2-7,.,few,CAWGSGEQYF,TGTGCCTGGGGGTCGGGGGAGCAGTACTTC
TRBV9,TRBJ2-3,TRBD2,few,CASSVAGTSGGPDTQYF,TGTGCCAGCAGCGTTGCCGGGACTAGCGGGGGACCAGATACGCAGTATTTT
TRBV13,TRBJ2-3,TRBD2,.,CASSIREGLVDTQYF,TGTGCCAGCAGCATTCGGGAGGGCCTAGTAGATACGCAGTATTTT
TRBV7-2,TRBJ1-1,.,few,CASSFLAVNTEAFF,TGTGCCAGCAGCTTCCTAGCTGTGAACACTGAAGCTTTCTTT
TRBV15,TRBJ1-4,.,few,CATSIDAYVEKLFF,TGTGCCACCAGCATAGACGCCTATGTTGAAAAACTGTTTTTT
TRBV28,TRBJ1-1,.,.,CASSFRKLTEAFF,TGTGCCAGCAGTTTTCGGAAGCTCACTGAAGCTTTCTTT
TRBV6-1,TRBJ2-1,TRBD1,.,CASSGGTGVWNEQFF,TGTGCCAGCAGTGGGGGGACAGGGGTTTGGAATGAGCAGTTCTTC
TRBV27,TRBJ1-1,.,.,CASRAVLGTEAFF,TGTGCCAGCAGGGCGGTCCTCGGAACTGAAGCTTTCTTT
TRBV6-5,TRBJ1-2,.,.,CASRTGLNGYTF,TGTGCCAGCAGGACAGGACTGAATGGCTACACCTTC
TRBV21-1,TRBJ2-7,.,few,CASSIAGRWREICRHEQYF,TGTGCCAGCAGCATCGCAGGGCGATGGCGGGAGATCTGTCGGCACGAGCAGTACTTC
TRBV27,TRBJ2-6,TRBD1,.,CASRKIKRDRETSGANVLTF,TGTGCCAGCAGGAAAATTAAACGGGACAGGGAGACCTCTGGGGCCAACGTCCTGACTTTC
TRBV28,TRBJ2-2,.,few,CASSSNTGELFF,TGTGCCAGCAGTTCTAACACCGGGGAGCTGTTTTTT
TRBV6-5,TRBJ1-5,.,.,CASSGLGGQPQHF,TGTGCCAGCAGCGGCCTAGGGGGGCAGCCCCAGCATTTT
TRBV2,TRBJ2-1,TRBD2,few,CASTAGAYNEQFF,TGTGCCAGCACAGCGGGGGCCTACAATGAGCAGTTCTTC